This is a list of T cell receptor beta chains from one sample in a study of tumour-infiltrating T cells in Burkitt lymphoma. Measured with immunoSEQ multiplex PCR; TCRdb has only the in-frame clones, and not every one. The sample contains about 13,000 clones, roughly 85% of which appear only once. The sample was tumor tissue. Every receptor here comes from a human donor with diffuse large B-cell lymphoma. The CDR3 runs from the conserved cysteine through the conserved F or W. The D gene is left open where the match is weak. Clone size is not always given. Where it is, it says once, few, many or a class for expanded clones.

abundance,d_gene,v_gene,j_gene,CDR3aa,CDR3nt
.,TRBD1,TRBV27,TRBJ2-7,CASSRNRGYEQYF,TGTGCCAGCAGCCGGAACAGGGGCTACGAGCAGTACTTC
.,.,TRBV9,TRBJ1-5,CASSEGQPNQPQHF,TGTGCCAGCAGCGAAGGACAGCCTAATCAGCCCCAGCATTTT
.,.,TRBV9,TRBJ1-1,CASSPIPETEAFF,TGTGCCAGCAGCCCGATCCCTGAGACTGAAGCTTTCTTT
.,.,TRBV19,TRBJ1-5,CAEPCSNQPQHF,TGTGCCGAGCCGTGCAGCAATCAGCCCCAGCATTTT
.,.,TRBV19,TRBJ2-7,CASSRAPDGLWEQYF,TGTGCCAGTAGCCGTGCCCCGGACGGGCTTTGGGAGCAGTACTTC
.,.,TRBV11-3,TRBJ2-7,CASSTGGGGEQYF,TGTGCCAGCAGCACGGGAGGGGGCGGCGAGCAGTACTTC
.,.,TRBV11-2,TRBJ1-4,CASSLVSGEKLFF,TGTGCCAGCAGCTTAGTCTCAGGGGAAAAACTGTTTTTT
.,.,TRBV2,TRBJ1-3,CASSEGPGANGNTIYF,TGTGCCAGCAGTGAAGGCCCGGGGGCGAATGGAAACACCATATATTTT
.,.,TRBV6-5,TRBJ1-5,CASSYDGQLNQPQHF,TGTGCCAGCAGTTACGACGGACAGTTGAATCAGCCCCAGCATTTT
.,.,TRBV21-1,TRBJ2-5,CASSKALTDQETQYF,TGTGCCAGCAGCAAAGCGCTAACTGACCAAGAGACCCAGTACTTC
.,TRBD2,TRBV25-1,TRBJ2-1,CASSSGEQFF,TGTGCCAGCTCTAGCGGAGAGCAGTTCTTC
.,.,TRBV7-6,TRBJ1-3,CASSLGTPGNTIYF,TGTGCCAGCAGCTTAGGGACACCTGGAAACACCATATATTTT
once,.,TRBV18,TRBJ2-7,CASSPRQGSRDEQYF,TGTGCCAGCTCACCACGTCAGGGCTCCCGTGACGAGCAGTACTTC
.,TRBD1,TRBV6-5,TRBJ1-2,CASLQDRGSGYGYTF,TGTGCCAGCCTTCAGGACAGGGGGTCTGGCTATGGCTACACCTTC
once,.,TRBV6-1,TRBJ2-5,CASSVGRQETQYF,TGTGCCAGCAGTGTGGGCCGCCAAGAGACCCAGTACTTC
.,TRBD1,TRBV18,TRBJ1-5,CASSGTGTELNNQPQHF,TGTGCCAGCTCTGGGACCGGGACAGAACTTAACAATCAGCCCCAGCATTTT
.,TRBD1,TRBV5-6,TRBJ1-5,CASSLRTGVFVSPDQPQHF,TGTGCCAGCAGCTTGCGGACAGGTGTTTTTGTGTCCCCCGATCAGCCCCAGCATTTT
.,TRBD2,TRBV14,TRBJ2-7,CASSQGLAGLYEQYF,TGTGCCAGCAGCCAAGGACTAGCGGGGCTCTACGAGCAGTACTTC
.,TRBD1,TRBV7-9,TRBJ1-6,CASSPGQGNSPLHF,TGTGCCAGCAGCCCCGGACAGGGGAATTCACCCCTCCACTTT
.,.,TRBV20-1,TRBJ2-7,CSGLGPDEQYF,TGCAGTGGCCTGGGGCCGGACGAGCAGTACTTC
.,.,TRBV10-1,TRBJ1-5,CATKQTDANQPQHF,TGCGCCACCAAACAGACAGATGCCAATCAGCCCCAGCATTTT
.,.,TRBV4-1,TRBJ1-1,CASSRGGTEAFF,TGCGCCAGCAGCCGCGGGGGCACTGAAGCTTTCTTT
.,.,TRBV18,TRBJ1-4,CASSPRREEGEKLFF,TGTGCCAGCTCACCGAGAAGGGAAGAAGGTGAAAAACTGTTTTTT
medium-sized,TRBD2,TRBV27,TRBJ2-7,CASSYSGSPTYEQYF,TGTGCCAGCAGTTATAGCGGGAGTCCAACCTACGAGCAGTACTTC
.,.,TRBV6-1,TRBJ1-2,CASSAELFRGRSYGYTF,TGTGCCAGCAGTGCAGAACTCTTCAGGGGCCGTTCCTATGGCTACACCTTC
few,.,TRBV13,TRBJ1-1,CASSLGDAGEAFF,TGTGCCAGCAGCTTAGGGGATGCAGGTGAAGCTTTCTTT
.,TRBD2,TRBV9,TRBJ2-1,CASSSGLAGERQFF,TGTGCCAGCAGCAGCGGGCTAGCGGGAGAGCGGCAGTTCTTC
.,.,TRBV11-2,TRBJ1-4,CASMSGLGEKLFF,TGTGCCAGCATGTCCGGACTGGGCGAAAAACTGTTTTTT
few,.,TRBV9,TRBJ1-1,CASSSSLGVGTEAFF,TGTGCCAGCAGTTCCTCCCTCGGGGTTGGCACTGAAGCTTTCTTT
.,.,TRBV2,TRBJ1-4,CASSDPRPGLTNEKLFF,TGTGCCAGCAGTGACCCCCGCCCAGGTCTAACTAATGAAAAACTGTTTTTT
.,.,TRBV5-5,TRBJ2-3,CASTVQGADTQYF,TGTGCCAGCACTGTCCAGGGCGCAGATACGCAGTATTTT
few,TRBD1,TRBV7-6,TRBJ1-1,CASSLGQGYTEAFF,TGTGCCAGCAGCTTAGGACAGGGTTACACTGAAGCTTTCTTT
.,TRBD2,TRBV7-2,TRBJ2-1,CASSSVAGGHNEQFF,TGTGCCAGCAGCTCCGTAGCGGGAGGTCATAATGAGCAGTTCTTC
.,.,TRBV19,TRBJ1-4,CASRSMTATNEKLFF,TGTGCCAGTAGATCGATGACAGCAACTAATGAAAAACTGTTTTTT
.,.,TRBV18,TRBJ2-1,CASWGGPDEQFF,TGTGCCAGCTGGGGCGGTCCAGATGAGCAGTTCTTC
.,.,TRBV7-9,TRBJ2-1,CASSLGGANEQFF,TGTGCCAGCAGCTTAGGCGGGGCCAATGAGCAGTTCTTC